The clone carrying this T cell receptor beta chain appeared a few times. Its antigen is still unknown. The source of the sample is a study of T cells in Graves' hyperthyroidism and ophthalmopathy. There are 14 residues in the CDR3. Germline lookup yields CDR1 SGHRS and CDR2 YFSETQ. V shed 3 bases and J shed 1 base, with 10 bases lying between them. Overall study findings and caveats: Peripheral blood also featured most of the thyroid clonotypes expanded above 0.001. Researchers report that a 13 V-J model separated ophthalmopathy from stable hyperthyroidism. The model anticipated ophthalmopathy a median about six months pre-onset.

Participants, patients aged 18 to 65, had newly diagnosed hyperthyroidism with a duration under 2 months. Amplification targeted TCR beta CDR3 regions from RNA transcripts. The TCR CDR3 was amplified in a first-round RT-PCR using the HTBI primer set. TCRdb reanalysed the multiplex PCR reads using MiXCR and keeps one entry per CDR3 protein. This table holds about 360,000 distinct CDR3 sequences, roughly 25% found once. The V and J genes are TRBV5-1 and TRBJ2-5; D is possibly TRBD1 (6 bases). This receptor was taken from a man aged 45-60 years with Graves' hyperthyroidism. Sequencing was carried out using blood. DNA of the CDR3: TGCGCCAGCAGCTCCCTGGACAGCCAAGAGACCCAGTACTTC. It codes for CASSSLDSQETQYF.